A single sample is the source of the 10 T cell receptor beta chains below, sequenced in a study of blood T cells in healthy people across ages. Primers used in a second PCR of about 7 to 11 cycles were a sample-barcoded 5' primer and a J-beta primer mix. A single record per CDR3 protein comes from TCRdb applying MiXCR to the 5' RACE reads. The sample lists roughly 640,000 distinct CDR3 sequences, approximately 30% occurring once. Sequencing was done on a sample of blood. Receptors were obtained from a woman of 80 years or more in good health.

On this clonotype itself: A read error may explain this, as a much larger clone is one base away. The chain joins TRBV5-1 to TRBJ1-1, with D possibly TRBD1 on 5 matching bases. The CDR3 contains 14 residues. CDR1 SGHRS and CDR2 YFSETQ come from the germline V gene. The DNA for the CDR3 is TGCGCCAGCAGCTTGGGATCAGGGAGGACTGGAGCTTTCTTT. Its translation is CASSLGSGRTGAFF.

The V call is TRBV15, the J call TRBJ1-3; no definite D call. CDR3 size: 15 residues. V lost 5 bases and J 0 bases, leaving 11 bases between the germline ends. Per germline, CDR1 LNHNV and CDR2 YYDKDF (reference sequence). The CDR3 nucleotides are TGTGCCACCAGCCTTCGACTCTCCTCTGGAAACACCATATATTTT. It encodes CATSLRLSSGNTIYF.

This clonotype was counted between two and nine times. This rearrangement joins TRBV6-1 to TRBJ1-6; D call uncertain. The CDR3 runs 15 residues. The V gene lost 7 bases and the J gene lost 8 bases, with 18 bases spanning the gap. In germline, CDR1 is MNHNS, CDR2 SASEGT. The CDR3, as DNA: TGTGCCAGCAAATCTGACTGGGCCTCCGATTCACCCCTCCACTTT. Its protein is CASKSDWASDSPLHF.

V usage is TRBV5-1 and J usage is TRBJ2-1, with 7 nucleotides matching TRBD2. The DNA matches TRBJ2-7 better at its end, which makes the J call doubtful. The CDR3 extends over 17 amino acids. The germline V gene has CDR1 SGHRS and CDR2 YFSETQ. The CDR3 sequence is CASSPGGRGGTYNEQYF. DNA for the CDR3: TGCGCCAGCAGCCCGGGAGGTCGCGGCGGCACCTACAATGAGCAGTACTTC.

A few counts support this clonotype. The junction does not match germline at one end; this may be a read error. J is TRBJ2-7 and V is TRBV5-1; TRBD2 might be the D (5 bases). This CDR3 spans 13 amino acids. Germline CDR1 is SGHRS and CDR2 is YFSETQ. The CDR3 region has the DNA TGCGCCGGCAGCGCCGGGATCTCCTACGAGCAGTACTTC. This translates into CAGSAGISYEQYF.

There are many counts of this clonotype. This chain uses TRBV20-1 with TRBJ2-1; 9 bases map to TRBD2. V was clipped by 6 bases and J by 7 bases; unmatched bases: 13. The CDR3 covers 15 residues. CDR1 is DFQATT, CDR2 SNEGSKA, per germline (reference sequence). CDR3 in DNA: TGCAGTGCGTCCCTCTTTGCGGGGGGGCCGAATGAGCAGTTCTTC. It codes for CSASLFAGGPNEQFF.

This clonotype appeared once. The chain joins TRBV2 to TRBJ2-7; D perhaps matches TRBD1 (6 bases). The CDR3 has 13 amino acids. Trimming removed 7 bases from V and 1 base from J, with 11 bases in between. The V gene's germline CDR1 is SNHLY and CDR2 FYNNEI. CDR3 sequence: CASMGQRSYEQYF. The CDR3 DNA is TGTGCCAGCATGGGACAAAGATCCTACGAGCAGTACTTC.

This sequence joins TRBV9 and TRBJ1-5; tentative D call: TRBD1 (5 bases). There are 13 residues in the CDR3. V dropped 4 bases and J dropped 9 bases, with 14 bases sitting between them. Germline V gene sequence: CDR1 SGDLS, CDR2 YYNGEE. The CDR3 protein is CASSRDPLSPQHF. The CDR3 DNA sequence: TGTGCCAGCAGCCGGGACCCCCTTTCGCCCCAGCATTTT.

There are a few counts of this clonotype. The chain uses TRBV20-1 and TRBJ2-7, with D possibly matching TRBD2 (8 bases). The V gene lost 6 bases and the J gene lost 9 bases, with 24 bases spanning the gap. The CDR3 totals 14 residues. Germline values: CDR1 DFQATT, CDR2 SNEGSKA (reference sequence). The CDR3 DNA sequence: TGCAGTGCACACCCGGGAGGGAGGGGGCTAGGGCAGTACTTC. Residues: CSAHPGGRGLGQYF.

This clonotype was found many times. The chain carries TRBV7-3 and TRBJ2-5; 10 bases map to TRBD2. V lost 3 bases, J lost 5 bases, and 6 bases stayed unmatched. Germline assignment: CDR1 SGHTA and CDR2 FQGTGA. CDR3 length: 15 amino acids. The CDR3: CASSFSSGGAETQYF. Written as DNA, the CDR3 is TGTGCCAGCAGCTTTTCTAGCGGGGGAGCGGAGACCCAGTACTTC.